This TCR beta chain was captured by sequencing in a study of blood T cell repertoires in COVID-19. Germline lookup yields CDR1 LGHDT and CDR2 YNNKEL (reference sequence). Trimming pared 1 base from V and 8 bases from J, leaving 6 bases between. The CDR3 sequence is 13 residues long. Clones were sequenced by immunoSEQ multiplex PCR, and TCRdb holds only the in-frame ones, with some missing. The table has some 200,000 clones, under 90% seen once; the top ten hold around 7.8%. The sample consisted of peripheral blood. V usage is TRBV3-1 (or the pseudogene TRBV3-2) and J usage is TRBJ1-6; D remains ambiguous. This TCR was recovered from a woman older than 75 with COVID-19, enrolled during active disease. CDR3 amino acids: CASSQARDSPLHF. DNA of the CDR3: TGTGCCAGCAGCCAAGCGCGGGATTCACCCCTCCACTTT.